Shown below are 11 T cell receptor beta chains from a single sample sequenced in a study of shared clonotypes between healthy human individuals. The table came from immunoSEQ multiplex PCR; TCRdb's copy has only in-frame clones and leaves some out. The data hold approximately 600,000 clones, with 95% observed a single time. Cells designated naive CD8 were CD45RO-negative and were positively selected for CCR7, with terminally differentiated effector memory CD45RA+ cells excluded. The source material was naive CD8+ T cells sorted from blood. The receptors here all came from a woman aged 30 to 39 in good health.

This chain connects TRBV27 to TRBJ1-2; a possible D gene is TRBD1 (5 bases). CDR1 and CDR2 from the germline V gene are MNHEY and SMNVEV (reference sequence). V was shortened by 6 bases and J by 4 bases, with 21 bases between the two germline ends. The CDR3 is made up of 16 amino acids. The CDR3 DNA sequence: TGTGCCAGCAGCCAAGGGCCGGGACTAATGGGCTATGGCTACACCTTC. Its translation: CASSQGPGLMGYGYTF.

V is TRBV28 and J is TRBJ2-7; the D gene is possibly TRBD1 (6 bases). Germline CDR1 and CDR2: MDHEN and SYDVKM. Trimming left V 3 bases short and J 3 bases short, with 18 bases between. The CDR3 loop spans 16 amino acids. In DNA, the CDR3 is TGTGCCAGCAGTTTCCCAGGGGCCCGGCTCGACTACGAGCAGTACTTC. Translation: CASSFPGARLDYEQYF.

This chain uses TRBV7-8 with TRBJ2-7, with 16 nucleotides matching TRBD2. Trimming took 1 base from V and 9 from J; bases not matched to a gene: 6. CDR1 and CDR2 from the germline V gene are SGHVS and FQNEAQ. The CDR3 runs 16 residues. CDR3 protein: CASSLGGLAGGAAQYF. DNA of the CDR3: TGTGCCAGCAGCTTAGGGGGACTAGCGGGAGGGGCTGCGCAGTACTTC. Combining the CDR3 with reference TRBV7-8 and TRBJ2-7 gives the whole variable domain GAGVSQSPRYKVAKRGQDVALRCDPISGHVSLFWYQQALGQGPEFLTYFQNEAQLDKSGLPSDRFFAERPEGSVSTLKIQRTQQEDSAVYLCASSLGGLAGGAAQYFGPGTRLTVT.

Concerning this clone: Other DNA sequences from this sample encode an identical CDR3 as well. The rearrangement uses TRBV10-2 and TRBJ2-7; D may be TRBD2 (6 bases). V gave up 2 bases and J gave up 4 bases, with 6 bases separating them. From germline, CDR1 is WSHSY and CDR2 SAAADI. The CDR3 extends over 12 amino acids. The CDR3: CASSEGGYEQYF. The DNA of the CDR3 is TGCGCCAGCAGTGAGGGGGGGTACGAGCAGTACTTC.

The J gene is TRBJ2-7, the V gene TRBV6-5; D might be TRBD2 (5 bases). The germline CDR1 and CDR2 sequences are MNHEY and SVGAGI. The V end lost 5 bases, the J end lost 6 bases, and 17 bases lay between the germline ends. CDR3 length: 14 residues. In nucleotides, the CDR3 is TGTGCCAGCAGTACCACTAGTTTCACCGGCGAGCAGTACTTC. Its translation: CASSTTSFTGEQYF.

The rearrangement links TRBV28 to TRBJ1-1; tentatively, D is TRBD1 (5 bases). The V end was cut by 6 bases, the J end by 5 bases, with 19 bases between. Germline-derived CDR1 and CDR2 are MDHEN and SYDVKM. The CDR3 runs 15 residues. The CDR3 protein is CASRDRGQRRTEAFF. In nucleotides, the CDR3 is TGTGCCAGCAGAGACCGGGGCCAGAGGAGAACTGAAGCTTTCTTT.

This chain connects TRBV28 to TRBJ1-5, with TRBD1 identical over 8 bases. CDR1 is MDHEN and CDR2 is SYDVKM in the germline V gene. The CDR3 is 17 residues long. The V segment lost 5 bases and the J segment 0 bases; nucleotides outside the gene matches: 9. CDR3 loop: CASSPRDRYYSNQPQHF. CDR3 DNA sequence: TGTGCCAGCAGTCCCCGGGACAGGTATTATAGCAATCAGCCCCAGCATTTT.

This clone was recorded once. CDR3 sequence reads: CASSSPGQGRLFFF. CDR3 coding DNA: TGTGCCAGCAGCTCTCCGGGACAGGGGAGGTTATTTTTCTTT. V is TRBV11-1 and J is TRBJ1-1; 10 bases are a match to TRBD1. CDR3 size: 14 residues. Trimming at V came to 4 bases and at J to 13 bases, leaving 12 bases not matched to a gene. In germline, CDR1 is SGHAT, CDR2 FQDESV (reference sequence).

V and J are TRBV19 and TRBJ2-2, with D unresolved. There are 13 residues in the CDR3. V was clipped by 3 bases and J by 7 bases, with 9 bases between them. From germline, CDR1 is LNHDA and CDR2 SQIVND (reference sequence). The CDR3 DNA is TGTGCCAGTAGTATCCATAACCTCGGGGAGCTGTTTTTT. Amino acid sequence: CASSIHNLGELFF.

This clone was seen once. The rearrangement uses TRBV28 and TRBJ2-1; D gene uncertain. The CDR3 length is 15 residues. Deletions cut 3 bases from V and 2 bases from J, with 11 bases between. Germline V gene data show CDR1 as MDHEN and CDR2 as SYDVKM. The CDR3 is CASSFMADTYNEQFF. The CDR3 nucleotides are TGTGCCAGCAGTTTTATGGCAGATACCTACAATGAGCAGTTCTTC.

J is TRBJ1-5 and V is TRBV2; D not resolved. This CDR3 is 15 amino acids long. Germline assignment: CDR1 SNHLY and CDR2 FYNNEI. V lost 0 bases, J lost 4 bases, and 10 bases lay in between. The CDR3 sequence is CASSEARQRNQPQHF. The CDR3 DNA is TGTGCCAGCAGTGAAGCGCGGCAGAGAAATCAGCCCCAGCATTTT.